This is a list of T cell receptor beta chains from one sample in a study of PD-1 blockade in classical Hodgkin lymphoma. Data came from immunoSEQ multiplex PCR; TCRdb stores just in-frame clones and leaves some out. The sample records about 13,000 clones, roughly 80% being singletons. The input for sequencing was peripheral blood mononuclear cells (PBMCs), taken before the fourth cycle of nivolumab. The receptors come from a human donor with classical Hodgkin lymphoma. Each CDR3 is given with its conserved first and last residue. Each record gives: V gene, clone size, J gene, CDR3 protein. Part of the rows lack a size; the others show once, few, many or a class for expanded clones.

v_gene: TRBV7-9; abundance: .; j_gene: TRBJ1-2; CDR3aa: CASRWTEREGYTF
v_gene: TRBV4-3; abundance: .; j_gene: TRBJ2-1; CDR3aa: CASSQLLSSYNEQFF
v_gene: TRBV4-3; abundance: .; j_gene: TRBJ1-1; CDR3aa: CASSQERGVNTEAFF
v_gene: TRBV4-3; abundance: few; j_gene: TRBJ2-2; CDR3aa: CASSPSRTSGSTGELFF
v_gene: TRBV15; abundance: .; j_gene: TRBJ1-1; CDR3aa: CATSRKSKGHTEAFF
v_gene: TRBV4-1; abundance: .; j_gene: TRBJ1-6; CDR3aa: CASGDRAEFSPLHF
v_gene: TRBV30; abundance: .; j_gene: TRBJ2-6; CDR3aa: CAWRKPLAGGHGANVLTF
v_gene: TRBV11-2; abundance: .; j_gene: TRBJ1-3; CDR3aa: CASSERTGNTIYF
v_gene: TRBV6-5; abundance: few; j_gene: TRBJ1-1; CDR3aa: CASMSAGLKNTEAFF
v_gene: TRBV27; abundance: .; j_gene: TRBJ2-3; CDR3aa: CASSPLLAGGPTHGDTQYF
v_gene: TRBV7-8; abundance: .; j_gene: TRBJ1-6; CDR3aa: CASSLGSLTRNNSPLHF
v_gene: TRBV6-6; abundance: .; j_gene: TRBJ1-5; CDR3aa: CASTNRNQPQHF